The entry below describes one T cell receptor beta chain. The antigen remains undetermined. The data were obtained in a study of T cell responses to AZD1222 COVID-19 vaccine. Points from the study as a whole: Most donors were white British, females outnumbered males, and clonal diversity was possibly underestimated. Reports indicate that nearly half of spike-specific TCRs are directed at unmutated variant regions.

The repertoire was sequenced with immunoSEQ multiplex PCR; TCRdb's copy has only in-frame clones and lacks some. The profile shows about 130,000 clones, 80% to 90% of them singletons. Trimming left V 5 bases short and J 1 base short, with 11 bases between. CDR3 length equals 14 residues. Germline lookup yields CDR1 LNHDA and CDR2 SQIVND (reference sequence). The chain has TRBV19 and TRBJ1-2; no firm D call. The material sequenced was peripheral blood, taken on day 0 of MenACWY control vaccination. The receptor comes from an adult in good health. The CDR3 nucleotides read TGTGCCAGTAGTTTGCCCAGGAGTAACTATGGCTACACCTTC. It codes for CASSLPRSNYGYTF.